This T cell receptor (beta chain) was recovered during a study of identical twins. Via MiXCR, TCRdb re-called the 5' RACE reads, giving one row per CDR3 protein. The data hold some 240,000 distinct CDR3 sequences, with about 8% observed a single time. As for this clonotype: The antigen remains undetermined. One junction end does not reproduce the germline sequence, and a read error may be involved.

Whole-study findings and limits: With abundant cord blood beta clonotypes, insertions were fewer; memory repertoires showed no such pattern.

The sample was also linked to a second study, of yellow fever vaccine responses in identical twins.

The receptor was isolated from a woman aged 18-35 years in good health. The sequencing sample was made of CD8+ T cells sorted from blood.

CDR3 coding DNA: TGTGCCAGCAGTCTGGGGGGGGGACCCCATCACAGTTTT. This translates into CASSLGGGPHHSF. This sequence joins TRBV27 and TRBJ2-3, with 7 bases fitting TRBD2. CDR3 length: 13 amino acids. Looked up from germline, CDR1 is MNHEY and CDR2 is SMNVEV (reference sequence).